This record covers a single TCR beta chain. Original methodology: Reference gene primers were amplified, and this amplification served to estimate nucleated cell counts. Only in-frame clones appear in the TCRdb table, and some are missing; sequencing was by immunoSEQ multiplex PCR. The V and J calls and clone size come from that table; D and trimming were worked out from the DNA. Among about 220,000 clones listed, more than 85% were seen once. The germline gives CDR1 SGHRS, CDR2 YFSETQ. V lost 0 bases to trimming and J lost 7 bases, with 13 bases between them. CDR3 length equals 15 residues. The sample comes from a study of blood T cell repertoires in COVID-19. Study context: The samples span acute and convalescent COVID-19 from the United States, Italy and Spain. Sources were T cells, B-cell-depleted T cells, or PBMCs; the material itself was cDNA or gDNA.

This clonotype originated in a man between 35 and 55 years old with acute or convalescent COVID-19. The chain has TRBV5-1 and TRBJ2-2; D perhaps matches TRBD1 (5 bases). Specimen: peripheral blood. Written as DNA, the CDR3 is TGCGCCAGCAGCTTGGCAGGGTTGGAAGACGGGGAGCTGTTTTTT. Protein product: CASSLAGLEDGELFF.